Sequencing of this TCR beta chain was carried out in a study of control samples from healthy donors and cancer patients. Generated by immunoSEQ multiplex PCR, the TCRdb table keeps only in-frame clones and is missing some. Among 100,000 to 150,000 clones listed, 90% were seen once. CDR3 length: 14 residues. The germline CDR1 and CDR2 sequences are LNHNV and YYDKDF (reference sequence). The V gene lost 2 bases and the J gene lost 4 bases, with 11 bases spanning the gap. The TCR sequence derives from a man between 18 and 35 years old in good health. The sample taken for sequencing was blood. The chain has TRBV15 and TRBJ2-5; D is possibly TRBD2 (6 bases). The CDR3: CATSRNGGSETQYF. CDR3 in DNA: TGTGCCACCAGCAGAAACGGGGGTTCAGAGACCCAGTACTTC.